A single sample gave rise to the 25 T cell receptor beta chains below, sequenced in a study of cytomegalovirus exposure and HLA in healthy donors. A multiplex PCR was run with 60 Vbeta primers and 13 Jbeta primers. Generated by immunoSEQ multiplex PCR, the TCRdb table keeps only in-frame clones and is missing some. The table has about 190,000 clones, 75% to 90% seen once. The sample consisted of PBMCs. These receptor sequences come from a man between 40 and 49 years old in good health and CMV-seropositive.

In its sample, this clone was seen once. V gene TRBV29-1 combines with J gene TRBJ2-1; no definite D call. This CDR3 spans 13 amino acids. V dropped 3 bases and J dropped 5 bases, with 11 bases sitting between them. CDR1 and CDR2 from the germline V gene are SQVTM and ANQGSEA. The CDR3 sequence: CSVDLLINNEQFF. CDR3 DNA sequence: TGCAGCGTTGATCTTCTTATTAACAATGAGCAGTTCTTC.

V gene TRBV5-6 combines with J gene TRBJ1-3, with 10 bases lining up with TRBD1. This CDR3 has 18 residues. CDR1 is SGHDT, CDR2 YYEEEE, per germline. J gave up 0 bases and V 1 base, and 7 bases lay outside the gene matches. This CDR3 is CASSLLGQGIPSGNTIYF. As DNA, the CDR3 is TGTGCCAGCAGCTTGTTGGGACAGGGGATCCCCTCTGGAAACACCATATATTTT.

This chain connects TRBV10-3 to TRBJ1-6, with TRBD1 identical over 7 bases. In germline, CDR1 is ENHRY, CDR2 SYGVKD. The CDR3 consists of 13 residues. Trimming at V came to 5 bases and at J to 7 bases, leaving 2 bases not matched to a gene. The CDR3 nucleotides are TGTGCCATCAGTTCAGGGGGGAATTCACCCCTCCACTTT. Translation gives CAISSGGNSPLHF.

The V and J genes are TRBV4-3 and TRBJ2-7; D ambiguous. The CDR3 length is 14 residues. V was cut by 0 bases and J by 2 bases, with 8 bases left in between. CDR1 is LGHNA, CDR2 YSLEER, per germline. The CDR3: CASSQELGTYEQYF. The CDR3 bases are TGCGCCAGCAGCCAAGAATTGGGCACCTACGAGCAGTACTTC.

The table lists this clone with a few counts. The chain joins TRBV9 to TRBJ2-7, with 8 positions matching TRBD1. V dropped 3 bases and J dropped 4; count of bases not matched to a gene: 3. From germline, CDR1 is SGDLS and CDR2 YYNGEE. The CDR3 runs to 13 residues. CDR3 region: CASSADREYEQYF. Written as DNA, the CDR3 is TGTGCCAGCAGCGCGGACAGGGAGTACGAGCAGTACTTC.

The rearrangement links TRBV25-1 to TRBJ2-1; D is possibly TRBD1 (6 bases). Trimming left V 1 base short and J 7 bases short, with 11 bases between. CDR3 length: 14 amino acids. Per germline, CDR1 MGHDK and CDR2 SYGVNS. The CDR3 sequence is CASSELGARNEQFF. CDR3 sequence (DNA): TGTGCCAGCAGTGAATTGGGGGCTCGGAATGAGCAGTTCTTC.

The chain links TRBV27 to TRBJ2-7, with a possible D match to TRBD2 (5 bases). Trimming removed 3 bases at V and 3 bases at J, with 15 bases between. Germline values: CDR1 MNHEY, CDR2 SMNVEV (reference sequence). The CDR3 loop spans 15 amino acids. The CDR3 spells CASSFNLAQRYEQYF. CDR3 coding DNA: TGTGCCAGCAGTTTTAACCTAGCTCAACGCTACGAGCAGTACTTC.

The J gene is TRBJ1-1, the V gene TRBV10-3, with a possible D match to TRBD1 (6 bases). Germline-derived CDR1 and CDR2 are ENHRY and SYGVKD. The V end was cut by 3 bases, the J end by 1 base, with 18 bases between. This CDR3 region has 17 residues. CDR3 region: CAISDGPLDRSNTEAFF. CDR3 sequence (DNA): TGTGCCATCAGTGACGGCCCTTTGGACAGATCGAACACTGAAGCTTTCTTT.

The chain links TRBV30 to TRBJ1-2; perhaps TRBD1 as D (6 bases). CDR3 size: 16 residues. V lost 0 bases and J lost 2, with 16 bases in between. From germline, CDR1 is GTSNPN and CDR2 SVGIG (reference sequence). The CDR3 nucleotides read TGTGCCTGGAGTGTACAGAGGGGGTTCACGAACTATGGCTACACCTTC. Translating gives CAWSVQRGFTNYGYTF.

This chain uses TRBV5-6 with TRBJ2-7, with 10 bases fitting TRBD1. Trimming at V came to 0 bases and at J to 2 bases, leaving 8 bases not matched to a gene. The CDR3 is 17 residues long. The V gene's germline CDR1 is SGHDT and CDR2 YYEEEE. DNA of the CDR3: TGTGCCAGCAGCTTGGTAGGGACAGGGGTGACCACCTACGAGCAGTACTTC. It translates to CASSLVGTGVTTYEQYF.

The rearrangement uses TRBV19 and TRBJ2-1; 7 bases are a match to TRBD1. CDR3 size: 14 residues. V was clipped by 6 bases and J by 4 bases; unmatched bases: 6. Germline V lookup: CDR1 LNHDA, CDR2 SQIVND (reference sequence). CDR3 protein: CASSTGTVYNEQFF. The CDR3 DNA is TGTGCCAGTAGCACCGGGACAGTATACAATGAGCAGTTCTTC.

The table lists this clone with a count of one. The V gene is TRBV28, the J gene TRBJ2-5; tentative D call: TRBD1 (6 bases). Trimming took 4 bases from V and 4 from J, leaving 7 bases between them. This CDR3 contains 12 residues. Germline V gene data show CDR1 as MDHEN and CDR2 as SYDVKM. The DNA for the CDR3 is TGTGCCAGCAGTTCAGGGGTAGAGACCCAGTACTTC. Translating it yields CASSSGVETQYF.

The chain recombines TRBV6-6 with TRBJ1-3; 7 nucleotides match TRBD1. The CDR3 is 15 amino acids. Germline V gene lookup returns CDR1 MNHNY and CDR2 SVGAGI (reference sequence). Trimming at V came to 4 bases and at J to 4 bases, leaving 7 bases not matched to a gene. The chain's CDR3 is CASSFGQAGGNTIYF. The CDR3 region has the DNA TGTGCCAGCAGTTTTGGACAGGCGGGCGGAAACACCATATATTTT.

The CDR3 DNA sequence: TGTGCCAGTAGACCGGGACAGGGGGTCTTGCGCGAGCAGTACTTC. Protein product: CASRPGQGVLREQYF. The rearrangement joins TRBV19 to TRBJ2-7; TRBD1 aligns across 11 bases. Germline V gene sequence: CDR1 LNHDA, CDR2 SQIVND (reference sequence). Unmatched junction bases numbered 10, after V lost 6 bases and J lost 6 bases. The CDR3 runs to 15 residues.

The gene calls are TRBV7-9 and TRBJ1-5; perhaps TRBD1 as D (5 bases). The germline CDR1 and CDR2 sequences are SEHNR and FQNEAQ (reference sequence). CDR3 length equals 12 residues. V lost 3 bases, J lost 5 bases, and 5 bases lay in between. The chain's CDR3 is CASSFRDQPQHF. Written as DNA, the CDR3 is TGTGCCAGCAGCTTCAGGGATCAGCCCCAGCATTTT.

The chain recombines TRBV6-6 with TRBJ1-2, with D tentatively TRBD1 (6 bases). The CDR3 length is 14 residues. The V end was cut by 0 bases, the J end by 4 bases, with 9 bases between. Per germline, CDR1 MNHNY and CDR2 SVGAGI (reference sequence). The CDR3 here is CASSYSGAGYGYTF. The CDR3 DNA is TGTGCCAGCAGTTACTCGGGGGCAGGCTATGGCTACACCTTC.

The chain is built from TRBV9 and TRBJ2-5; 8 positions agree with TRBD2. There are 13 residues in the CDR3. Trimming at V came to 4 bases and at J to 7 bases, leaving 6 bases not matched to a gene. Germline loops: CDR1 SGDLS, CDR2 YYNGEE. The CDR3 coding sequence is TGTGCCAGCAGCCCTAGAAGCGGGGGGACCCAGTACTTC. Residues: CASSPRSGGTQYF.

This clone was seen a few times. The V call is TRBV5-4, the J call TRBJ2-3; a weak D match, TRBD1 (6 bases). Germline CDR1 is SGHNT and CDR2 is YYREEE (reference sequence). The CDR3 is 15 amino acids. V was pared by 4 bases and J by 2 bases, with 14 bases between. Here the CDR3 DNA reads TGTGCCAGCAGCGTGACAGGTGGACCCACAGATACGCAGTATTTT. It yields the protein CASSVTGGPTDTQYF.

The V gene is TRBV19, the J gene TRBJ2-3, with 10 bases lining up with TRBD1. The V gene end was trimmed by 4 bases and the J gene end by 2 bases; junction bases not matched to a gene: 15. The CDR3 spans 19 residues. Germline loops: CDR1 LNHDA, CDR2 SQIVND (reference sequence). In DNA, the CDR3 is TGTGCCAGTAGTACATCGGGACAGGGGAGGCCTTGGGCCACAGATACGCAGTATTTT. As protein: CASSTSGQGRPWATDTQYF.

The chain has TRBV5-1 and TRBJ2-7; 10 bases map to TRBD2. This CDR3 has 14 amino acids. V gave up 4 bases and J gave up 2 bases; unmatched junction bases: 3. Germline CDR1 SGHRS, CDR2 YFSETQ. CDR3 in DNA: TGCGCCAGCAGCGCGCTAGCGGGGGCCTACGAGCAGTACTTC. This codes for CASSALAGAYEQYF.

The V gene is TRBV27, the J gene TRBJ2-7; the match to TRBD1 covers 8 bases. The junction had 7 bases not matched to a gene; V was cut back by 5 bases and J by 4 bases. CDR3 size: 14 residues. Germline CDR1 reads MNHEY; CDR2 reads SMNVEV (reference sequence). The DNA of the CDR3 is TGTGCCAGCAGTATCCGGGACAGGCTATACGAGCAGTACTTC. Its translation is CASSIRDRLYEQYF.

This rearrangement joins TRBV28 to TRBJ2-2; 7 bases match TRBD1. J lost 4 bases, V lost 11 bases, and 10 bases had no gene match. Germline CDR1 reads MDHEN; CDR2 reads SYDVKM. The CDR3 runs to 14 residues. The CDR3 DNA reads TGTGCCGCCTTAGGGGGCGCGGGCACCGGGGAGCTGTTTTTT. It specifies CAALGGAGTGELFF.

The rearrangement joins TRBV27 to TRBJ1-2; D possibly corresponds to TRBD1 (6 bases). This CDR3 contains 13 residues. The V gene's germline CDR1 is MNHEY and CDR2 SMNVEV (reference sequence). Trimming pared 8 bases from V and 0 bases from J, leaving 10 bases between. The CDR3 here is CASRGAANYGYTF. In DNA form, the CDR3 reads TGTGCCAGCCGGGGGGCGGCTAACTATGGCTACACCTTC.

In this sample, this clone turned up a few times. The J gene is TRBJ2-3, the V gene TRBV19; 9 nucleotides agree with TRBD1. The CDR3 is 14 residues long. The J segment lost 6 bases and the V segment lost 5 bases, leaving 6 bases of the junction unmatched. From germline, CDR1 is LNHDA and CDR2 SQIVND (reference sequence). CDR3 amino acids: CASSWDRAIDTQYF. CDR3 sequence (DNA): TGTGCCAGTAGTTGGGACAGGGCGATCGATACGCAGTATTTT.

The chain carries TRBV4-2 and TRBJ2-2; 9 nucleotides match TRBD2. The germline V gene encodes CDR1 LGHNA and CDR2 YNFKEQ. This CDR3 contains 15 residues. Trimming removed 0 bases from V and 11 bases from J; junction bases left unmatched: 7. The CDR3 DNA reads TGTGCCAGCAGCCAAGATTGGCGGGGGGGCGGAGAGCTGTTTTTT. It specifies CASSQDWRGGGELFF.